This T cell receptor (beta chain) stems from a study of long-term antiretroviral therapy in people with HIV. Background on the study: Sampling started about a decade before the 2015 immediate-ART recommendation. Findings and limits, study-wide: Controls exceeded HIV repertoires in CDR3 length range.

The assay, immunoSEQ v3.0, was run at survey level. Generated by immunoSEQ multiplex PCR, the TCRdb table keeps only in-frame clones and is missing some. The sample lists some 28,000 clones; around 90% were seen once. This clone showed up just once. Its cognate antigen is unknown. The V gene's germline CDR1 is SGHNT and CDR2 YYREEE (reference sequence). The CDR3 contains 16 residues. With 4 bases clipped from V and 12 bases from J, the junction kept 12 bases outside the gene matches. The rearrangement joins TRBV5-4 to TRBJ2-3; TRBD2 aligns across 15 bases. The material was unsorted PBMCs, obtained approximately 5.1 years after starting antiretroviral therapy. The TCR sequence derives from a woman aged 40 to 50 with HIV. The CDR3 DNA reads as TGTGCCAGCAGCCCCCCTGGGACTAGCGGGAGGTCGTCCCAGTATTTT. Translating gives CASSPPGTSGRSSQYF.